This TCR beta chain was captured by sequencing in a study of CD4 T cell repertoires in COVID-19. The V gene lost 0 bases and the J gene lost 8 bases, with 17 bases spanning the gap. The CDR3 totals 16 residues. Per the germline V gene, CDR1 is MNHEY and CDR2 is SVGAGI. Assay: immunoSEQ multiplex PCR; the TCRdb copy retains only in-frame clones and omits some. The sample contains about 75,000 clones, about 80% of which appear only once. The sequencing used CD4+ T cells from peripheral blood, collected after recovery from COVID-19. This rearrangement joins TRBV6-5 to TRBJ2-1; tentatively, D is TRBD1 (6 bases). The sequence was obtained from a human donor who had COVID-19. The CDR3 sequence is CASSYSSGVRSDEQFF. CDR3 bases: TGTGCCAGCAGTTACTCGTCAGGGGTAAGAAGCGATGAGCAGTTCTTC.